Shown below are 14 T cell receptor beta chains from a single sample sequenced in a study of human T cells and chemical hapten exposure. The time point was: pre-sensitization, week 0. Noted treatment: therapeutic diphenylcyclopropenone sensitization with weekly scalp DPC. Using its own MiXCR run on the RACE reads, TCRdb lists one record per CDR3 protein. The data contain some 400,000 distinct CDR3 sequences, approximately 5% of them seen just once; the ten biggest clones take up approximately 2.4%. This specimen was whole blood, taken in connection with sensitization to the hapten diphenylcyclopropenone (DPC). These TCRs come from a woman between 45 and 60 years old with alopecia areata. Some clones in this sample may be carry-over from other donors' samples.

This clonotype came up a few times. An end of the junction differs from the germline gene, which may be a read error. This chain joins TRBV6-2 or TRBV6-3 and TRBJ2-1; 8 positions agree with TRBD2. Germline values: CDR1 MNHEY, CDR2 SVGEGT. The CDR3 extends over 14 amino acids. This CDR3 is CASSYGSDSGDPIF. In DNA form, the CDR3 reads TGTGCCAGCAGTTACGGGTCCGATAGCGGGGACCCTATCTTC.

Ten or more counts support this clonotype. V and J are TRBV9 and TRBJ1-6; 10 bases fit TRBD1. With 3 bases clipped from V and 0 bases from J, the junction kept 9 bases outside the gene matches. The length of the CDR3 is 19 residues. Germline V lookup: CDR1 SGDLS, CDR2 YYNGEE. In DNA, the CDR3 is TGTGCCAGCAGCGCCAGGGACAGGGGCTCTAGCTCCTATAATTCACCCCTCCACTTT. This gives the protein CASSARDRGSSSYNSPLHF. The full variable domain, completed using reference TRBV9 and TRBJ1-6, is DSGVTQTPKHLITATGQRVTLRCSPRSGDLSVYWYQQSLDQGLQFLIQYYNGEERAKGNILERFSAQQFPDLHSELNLSSLELGDSALYFCASSARDRGSSSYNSPLHFGNGTRLTVT.

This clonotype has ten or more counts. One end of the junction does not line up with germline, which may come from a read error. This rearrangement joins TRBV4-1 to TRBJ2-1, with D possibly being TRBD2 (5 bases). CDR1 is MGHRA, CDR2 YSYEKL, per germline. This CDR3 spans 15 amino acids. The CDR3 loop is CASRQGPTRAHEQFF. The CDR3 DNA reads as TGCGCCAGCAGACAAGGCCCGACGCGGGCCCATGAGCAGTTCTTC.

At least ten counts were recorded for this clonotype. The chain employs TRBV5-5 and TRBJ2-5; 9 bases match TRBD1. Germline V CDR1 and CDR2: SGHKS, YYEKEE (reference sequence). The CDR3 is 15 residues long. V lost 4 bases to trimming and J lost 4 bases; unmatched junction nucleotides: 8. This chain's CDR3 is CASSPYPGQGETQYF. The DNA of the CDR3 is TGTGCCAGCAGCCCGTACCCGGGACAGGGAGAGACCCAGTACTTC. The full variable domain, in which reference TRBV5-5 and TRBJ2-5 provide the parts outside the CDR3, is DAGVTQSPTHLIKTRGQQVTLRCSPISGHKSVSWYQQVLGQGPQFIFQYYEKEERGRGNFPDRFSARQFPNYSSELNVNALLLGDSALYLCASSPYPGQGETQYFGPGTRLLVL.

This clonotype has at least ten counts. DNA of the CDR3: TGTGCCAGCAGCCCGGCCGATCGGTCCTACGAGCAGTACTTC. This gives the protein CASSPADRSYEQYF. This rearrangement joins TRBV3-1 to TRBJ2-7, with D unresolved. Per the germline V gene, CDR1 is LGHDT and CDR2 is YNNKEL (reference sequence). The CDR3 is 14 residues long. The germline V and J ends were trimmed by 4 bases and 1 base, with 11 bases remaining between them.

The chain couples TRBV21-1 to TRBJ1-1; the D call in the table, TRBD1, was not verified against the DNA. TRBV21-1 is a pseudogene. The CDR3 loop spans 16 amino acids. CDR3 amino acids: CASSKRQGRDRREAFF. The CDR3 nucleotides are TGTGCCAGCAGCAAGCGACAGGGAAGGGATAGGCGGGAAGCTTTCTTT.

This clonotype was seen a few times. The CDR3 loop reads CASSLAEVTEAFF. The CDR3 nucleotides read TGTGCCAGCAGCTTGGCCGAAGTTACTGAAGCTTTCTTT. The chain couples TRBV5-4 to TRBJ1-1; D gene uncertain. The CDR3 sequence is 13 residues long. Trimming removed 0 bases at V and 5 bases at J, with 8 bases between. Germline CDR1 and CDR2: SGHNT and YYREEE (reference sequence).

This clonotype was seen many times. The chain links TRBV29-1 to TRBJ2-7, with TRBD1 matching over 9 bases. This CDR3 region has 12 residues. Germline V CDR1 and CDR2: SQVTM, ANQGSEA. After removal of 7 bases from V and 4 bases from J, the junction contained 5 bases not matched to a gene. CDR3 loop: CSGGTGPYEQYF. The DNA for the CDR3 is TGCAGCGGCGGGACAGGGCCGTACGAGCAGTACTTC.

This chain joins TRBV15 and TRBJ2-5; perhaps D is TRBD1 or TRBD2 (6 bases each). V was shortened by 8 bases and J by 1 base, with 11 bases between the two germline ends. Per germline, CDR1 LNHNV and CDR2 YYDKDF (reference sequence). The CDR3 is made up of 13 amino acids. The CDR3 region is CATGKGGQETQYF. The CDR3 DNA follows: TGTGCCACCGGGAAGGGGGGCCAAGAGACCCAGTACTTC.

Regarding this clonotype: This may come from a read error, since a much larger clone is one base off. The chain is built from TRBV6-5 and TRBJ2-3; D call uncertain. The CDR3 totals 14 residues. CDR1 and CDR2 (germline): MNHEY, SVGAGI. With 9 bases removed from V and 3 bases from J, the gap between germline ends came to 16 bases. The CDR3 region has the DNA TGTGCCAGAAGTCGGACGGTGGGGACAGATACGCAGTATTTT. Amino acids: CARSRTVGTDTQYF.

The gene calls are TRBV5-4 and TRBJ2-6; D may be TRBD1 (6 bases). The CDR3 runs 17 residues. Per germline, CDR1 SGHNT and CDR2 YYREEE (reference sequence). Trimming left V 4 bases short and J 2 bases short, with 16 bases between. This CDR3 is CASSPRGGAAGANVLTF. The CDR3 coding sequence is TGTGCCAGCAGCCCCCGAGGGGGAGCTGCTGGGGCCAACGTCCTGACTTTC.

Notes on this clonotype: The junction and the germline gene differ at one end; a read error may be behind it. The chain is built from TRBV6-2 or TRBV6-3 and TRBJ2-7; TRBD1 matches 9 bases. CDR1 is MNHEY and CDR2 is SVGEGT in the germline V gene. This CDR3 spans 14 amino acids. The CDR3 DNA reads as TGTGCCAGCAGTTACTCAGGACAGGGGCTCTCCAGGAACTTC. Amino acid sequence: CASSYSGQGLSRNF.

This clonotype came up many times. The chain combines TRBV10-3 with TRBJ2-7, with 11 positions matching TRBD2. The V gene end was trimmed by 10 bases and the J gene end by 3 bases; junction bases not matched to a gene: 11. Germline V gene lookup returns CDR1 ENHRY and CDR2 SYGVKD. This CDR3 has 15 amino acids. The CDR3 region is CATETRLAGFYEQYF. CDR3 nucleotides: TGTGCCACGGAGACGAGACTAGCGGGATTCTACGAGCAGTACTTC.

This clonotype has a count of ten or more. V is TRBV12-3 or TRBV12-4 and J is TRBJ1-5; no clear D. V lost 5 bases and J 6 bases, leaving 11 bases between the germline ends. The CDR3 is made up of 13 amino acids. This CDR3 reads CASSIAAGQPQHF. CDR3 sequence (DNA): TGTGCCAGCAGTATTGCGGCGGGTCAGCCCCAGCATTTT.